In this sample, the clone carrying this TCR beta chain turned up once. What it binds is not known. This sample was taken from a study of shared clonotypes between healthy human individuals. Background on the study: The plates for each donor numbered three CD4 naive, three CD4 memory, two CD8 naive and one CD8 memory. Points from the study as a whole: Relative to clonotypes present in all four donors, those not shared had lower generation probabilities. Donor scarcity curtailed the genetic and exposure-history diversity represented herein.

Germline V gives CDR1 ENHRY, CDR2 SYGVKD. Trimming removed 7 bases from V and 9 bases from J; junction bases left unmatched: 4. The CDR3 length is 13 residues. Recent vaccinations or acute infections were absent in the healthy HIV-negative adult donors. TCRdb's table, derived via immunoSEQ multiplex PCR, lists solely in-frame clones and lacks some. The repertoire holds under 650,000 clones, with around 96% as singletons. This receptor was identified in a woman in her twenties or thirties in good health. Sequencing was performed on naive CD4+ T cells sorted from blood. As for subset: CD45RA+ positively selected. V and J are TRBV10-3 and TRBJ2-1; 12 bases line up with TRBD2. The chain's CDR3 is CAITLTSGGEQFF. In DNA, the CDR3 is TGTGCCATCACCCTGACTAGCGGGGGTGAGCAGTTCTTC.